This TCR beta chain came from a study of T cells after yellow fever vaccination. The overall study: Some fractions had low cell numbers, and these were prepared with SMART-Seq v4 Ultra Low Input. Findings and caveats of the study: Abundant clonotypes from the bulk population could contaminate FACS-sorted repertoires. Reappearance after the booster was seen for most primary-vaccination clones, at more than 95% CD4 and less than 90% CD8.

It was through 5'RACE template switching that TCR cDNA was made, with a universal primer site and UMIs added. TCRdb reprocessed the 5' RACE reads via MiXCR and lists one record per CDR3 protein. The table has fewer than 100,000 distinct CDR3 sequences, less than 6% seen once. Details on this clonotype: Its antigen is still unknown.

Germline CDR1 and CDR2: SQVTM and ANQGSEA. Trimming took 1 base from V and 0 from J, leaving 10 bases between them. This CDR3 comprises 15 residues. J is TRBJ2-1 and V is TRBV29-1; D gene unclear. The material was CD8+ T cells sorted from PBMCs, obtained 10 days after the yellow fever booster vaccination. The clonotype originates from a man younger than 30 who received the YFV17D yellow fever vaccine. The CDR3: CSVEGWGSSYNEQFF. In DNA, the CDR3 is TGCAGCGTTGAAGGGTGGGGTAGCTCCTACAATGAGCAGTTCTTC.